The sequence of this T cell receptor beta chain was determined in a study of control samples from healthy donors and cancer patients. CDR3 size: 17 residues. The junction had 8 bases not matched to a gene; V was cut back by 4 bases and J by 2 bases. Germline-derived CDR1 and CDR2 are SEHNR and FQNEAQ (reference sequence). Generated by immunoSEQ multiplex PCR, the TCRdb table keeps only in-frame clones and is missing some. The sample has 150,000 to 200,000 clones; 85% to 95% are singletons. Sequenced sample: blood. The chain has TRBV7-9 and TRBJ1-4; 9 bases align to TRBD1. The TCR was taken from a young man in good health. This CDR3 reads CASSSNRQGGTNEKLFF. CDR3 coding DNA: TGTGCCAGCAGCTCCAATCGACAGGGGGGCACTAATGAAAAACTGTTTTTT. The full variable domain, its missing parts supplied by reference TRBV7-9 and TRBJ1-4, is DTGVSQNPRHKITKRGQNVTFRCDPISEHNRLYWYRQTLGQGPEFLTYFQNEAQLEKSRLLSDRFSAERPKGSFSTLEIQRTEQGDSAMYLCASSSNRQGGTNEKLFFGSGTQLSVL.